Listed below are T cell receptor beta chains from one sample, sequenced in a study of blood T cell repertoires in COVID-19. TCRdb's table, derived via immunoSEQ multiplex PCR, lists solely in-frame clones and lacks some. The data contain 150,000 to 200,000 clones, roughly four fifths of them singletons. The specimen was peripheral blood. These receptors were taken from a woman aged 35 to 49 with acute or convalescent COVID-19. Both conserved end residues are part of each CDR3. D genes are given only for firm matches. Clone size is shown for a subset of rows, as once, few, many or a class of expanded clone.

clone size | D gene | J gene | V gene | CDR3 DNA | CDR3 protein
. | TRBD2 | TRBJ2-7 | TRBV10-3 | TGTGCCATCAGTGAAGGGGGGACTAGCTACGAGCAGTACTTC | CAISEGGTSYEQYF
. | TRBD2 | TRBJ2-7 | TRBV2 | TGTGCCAGCAGTACGGGACTAGCGGAATCATACGAGCAGTACTTC | CASSTGLAESYEQYF
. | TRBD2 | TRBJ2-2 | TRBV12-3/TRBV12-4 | TGTGCTGGACGGGGGGACACCGGGGAGCTGTTTTTT | CAGRGDTGELFF
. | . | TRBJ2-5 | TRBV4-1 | TGCGCCAGCAGGGAGAGCGGAGGAGAGACCCAGTACTTC | CASRESGGETQYF
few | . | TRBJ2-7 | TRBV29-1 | TGCAGCGTTGGACCAGGGTGGGGCATGTCAACTTCCTACGAGCAGTACTTC | CSVGPGWGMSTSYEQYF
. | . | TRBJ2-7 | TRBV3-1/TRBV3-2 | TGTGCCAGCAGCTACGGACGGGGGATCTACGAGCAGTACTTC | CASSYGRGIYEQYF
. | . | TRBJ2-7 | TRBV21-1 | TGTGCCAGCAGTGAGAGACTAGCGCAAGATACCTACGAGCAGTACTTC | CASSERLAQDTYEQYF
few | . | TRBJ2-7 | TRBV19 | TGTGCCAGTAGTATCTGGGCCGGTGACTACGAGCAGTACTTC | CASSIWAGDYEQYF
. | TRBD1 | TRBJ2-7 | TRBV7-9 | TGTGCCAGCAGCTCAACGAGTCCCCTCGCAGCGGACAGGGAGTACGAGCAGTACTTC | CASSSTSPLAADREYEQYF
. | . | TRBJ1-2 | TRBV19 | TGTGCCAGTAGTCCCGGTGGGTGGACGGACTTAAGGAATGGCTACACCTTC | CASSPGGWTDLRNGYTF
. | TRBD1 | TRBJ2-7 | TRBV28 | TGTGCCAGCAGTTTAAGAGACAGGGCGTACGAGCAGTACTTC | CASSLRDRAYEQYF
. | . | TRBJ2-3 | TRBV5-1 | TGCGCCAGCAGCTTATCTGGCGGAGGAGATGATACGCAGTATTTT | CASSLSGGGDDTQYF
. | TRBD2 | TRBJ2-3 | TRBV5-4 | TGTGCCAGCAGCCGTACAGCGGGGAGCACAGATACGCAGTATTTT | CASSRTAGSTDTQYF
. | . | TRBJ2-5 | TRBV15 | TGTGCCACCAGCAGAAGGGGACTCCAACCAGAGGAGACCCAGTACTTC | CATSRRGLQPEETQYF
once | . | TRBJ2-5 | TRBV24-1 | TGTGCCACCAGTCCCATCACGGGGTCCCGCCAAGAGACCCAGTACTTC | CATSPITGSRQETQYF
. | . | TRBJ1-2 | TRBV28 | TGTGCCAGCAGTTCCCGCTATGGCTACACCTTC | CASSSRYGYTF
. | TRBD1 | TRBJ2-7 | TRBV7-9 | TGTGCCTCCATCCCGGGACAGGGGTCCTACGAGCAGTACTTC | CASIPGQGSYEQYF
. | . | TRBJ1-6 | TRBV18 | TGTGCCAGCCGACAGACCAGCTCCTATAATTCACCCCTCCACTTT | CASRQTSSYNSPLHF
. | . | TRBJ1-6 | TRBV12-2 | TGTGCAAGTCGCATGGGACAGGGGGCTTGTTATTCACCCCTCCACTTT | CASRMGQGACYSPLHF
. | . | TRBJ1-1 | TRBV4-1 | TGCGCCAGCAGCCAAGTTGACCTAGTACAGGTGAACACTGAAGCTTTCTTT | CASSQVDLVQVNTEAFF
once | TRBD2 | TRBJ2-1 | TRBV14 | TGTGCCAGCAGCCAAGGGACTAGCGTCGATGAGCAGTTCTTC | CASSQGTSVDEQFF
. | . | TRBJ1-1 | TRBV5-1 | TGCGCCAGCAGCGGCCGTGGAGGGACTGAAGCTTTCTTT | CASSGRGGTEAFF
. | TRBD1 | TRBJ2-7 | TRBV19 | TGTGCCAGTAGTTACAGGGGCACCTACGAGCAGTACTTC | CASSYRGTYEQYF
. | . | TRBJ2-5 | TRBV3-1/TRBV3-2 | TGTGCCAGCAGCCTCCGGGGTGAGGAGACCCAGTACTTC | CASSLRGEETQYF
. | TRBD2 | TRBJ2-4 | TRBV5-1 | TGCGCCAGCAGCCTTACTAGCGGGAGGCCGAAAAACATTCAGTACTTC | CASSLTSGRPKNIQYF
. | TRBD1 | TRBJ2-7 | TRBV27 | TGTGCCAGCAGTCCCGGACAGGGGTGGGAGCAGTACTTC | CASSPGQGWEQYF
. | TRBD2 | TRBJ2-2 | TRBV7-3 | TGTGCCAGCAGCTTCAAAATGGGCGGGGGAACCGGGGAGCTGTTTTTT | CASSFKMGGGTGELFF
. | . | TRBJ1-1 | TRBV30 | TGTGCCTGGAGGGTAATAAACAGGGAAAACACTGAAGCTTTCTTT | CAWRVINRENTEAFF
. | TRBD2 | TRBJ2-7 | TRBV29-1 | TGCAGCGTTTTCTCCCCGACTAGCGGGTACTACGAGCAGTACTTC | CSVFSPTSGYYEQYF
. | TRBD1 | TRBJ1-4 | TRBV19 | TGTGCCAGTAGTCATCATAAAGACAGGGACTATGAAAAACTGTTTTTT | CASSHHKDRDYEKLFF
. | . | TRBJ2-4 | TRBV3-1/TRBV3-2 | TGTGCCAGCAGCCAGGGGCAAAACATTCAGTACTTC | CASSQGQNIQYF
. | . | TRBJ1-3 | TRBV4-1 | TGCGCCAGCAGCCTCCTATGGGCCGGTGGAAACACCATATATTTT | CASSLLWAGGNTIYF
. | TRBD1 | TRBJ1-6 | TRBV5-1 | TGCGCCAGCAGCTCGGGCCGGACAGGGAATAATTCACCCCTCCACTTT | CASSSGRTGNNSPLHF
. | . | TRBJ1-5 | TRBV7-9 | TGTGCCAGCAGCTTATCCGGGGGGGCCACTAATCAGCCCCAGCATTTT | CASSLSGGATNQPQHF
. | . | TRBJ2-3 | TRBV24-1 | TGTGCCACTAGCCGCGGGTCAGATACGCAGTATTTT | CATSRGSDTQYF
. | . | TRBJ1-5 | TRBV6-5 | TGTGCCAGCAGCCCCGACAGGTCGGTAGCTCAGCCCCAGCATTTT | CASSPDRSVAQPQHF
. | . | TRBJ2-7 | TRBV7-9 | TGTGCCAGCAGCTTAGCTGACAGATCCTACGAGCAGTACTTC | CASSLADRSYEQYF
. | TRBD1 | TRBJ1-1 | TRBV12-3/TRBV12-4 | TGTGCCAGCAGGGCACAGGGGTACACTGAAGCTTTCTTT | CASRAQGYTEAFF
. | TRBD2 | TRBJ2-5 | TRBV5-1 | TGCGCCAGCAGCTTTTATAGCGGGGGCCAAGAGACCCAGTACTTC | CASSFYSGGQETQYF
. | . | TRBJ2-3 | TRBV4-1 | TGCGCCAGCAGCCAGAGTACTTTCGGTGATACGCAGTATTTT | CASSQSTFGDTQYF
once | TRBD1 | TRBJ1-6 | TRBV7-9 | TGTGCCAGCAGCCCCCGGACAGGCGGTTATAATTCACCCCTCCACTTT | CASSPRTGGYNSPLHF
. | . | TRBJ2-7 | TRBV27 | TGTGCCAGCAGTCCCACGGTCGCTGTACCCTACGAGCAGTACTTC | CASSPTVAVPYEQYF